Listed below are T cell receptor beta chains from one sample, sequenced in a study of cytomegalovirus exposure and HLA in healthy donors. Repertoires were generated with immunoSEQ multiplex PCR, while TCRdb's copy carries only in-frame clones and drops some. The sample records 150,000 to 200,000 clones, roughly four fifths being singletons. The specimen was PBMCs. The receptors were gathered from a man younger than 30 in good health and CMV-seronegative. CDR3s include the opening cysteine and the closing phenylalanine or tryptophan. The order of the fields is V gene, J gene, clone size, D gene, CDR3 DNA, CDR3 protein. D genes are given only for firm matches. Clone size, where shown, is once, few, many, or a class for clones that have expanded.

v_call: TRBV7-6
j_call: TRBJ1-3
clone_size: -
d_call: TRBD1
cdr3_nt: TGTGCCAGCAGTTTTGGGACAGGCTCTGGAAACACCATATATTTT
cdr3_aa: CASSFGTGSGNTIYF

v_call: TRBV18
j_call: TRBJ1-5
clone_size: -
d_call: -
cdr3_nt: TGTGCCAGCTCACGGTCGGGGGGAAGCGGCAATCAGCCCCAGCATTTT
cdr3_aa: CASSRSGGSGNQPQHF

v_call: TRBV28
j_call: TRBJ1-4
clone_size: -
d_call: -
cdr3_nt: TGTGCCAGCAGTCCCCACAGGCTCACAACTAATGAAAAACTGTTTTTT
cdr3_aa: CASSPHRLTTNEKLFF

v_call: TRBV4-2
j_call: TRBJ2-7
clone_size: -
d_call: TRBD2
cdr3_nt: TGTGCCAGCAGCCAAGAACTTGGGACTAGCGGGAGAACCTACGAGCAGTACTTC
cdr3_aa: CASSQELGTSGRTYEQYF

v_call: TRBV6-5
j_call: TRBJ2-3
clone_size: -
d_call: TRBD2
cdr3_nt: TGTGCCAGCAGTTACTCGGGCGGGAGACGGGGAGATACGCAGTATTTT
cdr3_aa: CASSYSGGRRGDTQYF

v_call: TRBV19
j_call: TRBJ2-2
clone_size: -
d_call: -
cdr3_nt: TGTGCCAGTAGTATAGGAATTGGAGTCACCGGGGAGCTGTTTTTT
cdr3_aa: CASSIGIGVTGELFF

v_call: TRBV5-1
j_call: TRBJ2-1
clone_size: -
d_call: -
cdr3_nt: TGCGCCAGCAGCTTGGAAGGAGGGGGCCCCTACAATGAGCAGTTCTTC
cdr3_aa: CASSLEGGGPYNEQFF

v_call: TRBV14
j_call: TRBJ1-1
clone_size: -
d_call: -
cdr3_nt: TGTGCCAGCAGCCAAGACAGGGGAAACACTGAAGCTTTCTTT
cdr3_aa: CASSQDRGNTEAFF

v_call: TRBV4-1
j_call: TRBJ1-1
clone_size: -
d_call: -
cdr3_nt: TGCGCCAGCAGCCAAAACGGTCTTGAAGCTTTCTTT
cdr3_aa: CASSQNGLEAFF

v_call: TRBV28
j_call: TRBJ2-1
clone_size: -
d_call: TRBD2
cdr3_nt: TGTGCCAGCAGTTTAGGCGGGAGGGCCAAAGAGCAGTTCTTC
cdr3_aa: CASSLGGRAKEQFF

v_call: TRBV27
j_call: TRBJ1-1
clone_size: -
d_call: -
cdr3_nt: TGTGCCAGCAGTTTAGGAGGGGTGAACACTGAAGCTTTCTTT
cdr3_aa: CASSLGGVNTEAFF

v_call: TRBV7-9
j_call: TRBJ2-5
clone_size: once
d_call: -
cdr3_nt: TGTTCCAGCAGCTCTAACCAAGAGACCCAGTACTTC
cdr3_aa: CSSSSNQETQYF

v_call: TRBV19
j_call: TRBJ2-5
clone_size: -
d_call: TRBD1
cdr3_nt: TGTGCCAGTAGTATGACAGGGTTACAAGAGACCCAGTACTTC
cdr3_aa: CASSMTGLQETQYF

v_call: TRBV9
j_call: TRBJ2-2
clone_size: -
d_call: TRBD2
cdr3_nt: TGTGCCAGCAGCGTTAGCGGGTCGTACACCGGGGAGCTGTTTTTT
cdr3_aa: CASSVSGSYTGELFF

v_call: TRBV7-6
j_call: TRBJ2-7
clone_size: -
d_call: TRBD1
cdr3_nt: TGTGCCAGCAGCGTAAGACAGGGGTTCTACGAGCAGTACTTC
cdr3_aa: CASSVRQGFYEQYF

v_call: TRBV9
j_call: TRBJ2-1
clone_size: -
d_call: -
cdr3_nt: TGTGCCAGCAGCGCAGGGTCGGACAATGAGCAGTTCTTC
cdr3_aa: CASSAGSDNEQFF

v_call: TRBV6-5
j_call: TRBJ2-3
clone_size: -
d_call: TRBD1
cdr3_nt: TGTGCCACCCAGGGGGCGACTTACGGCACAGATACGCAGTATTTT
cdr3_aa: CATQGATYGTDTQYF

v_call: TRBV29-1
j_call: TRBJ1-5
clone_size: -
d_call: TRBD1
cdr3_nt: TGCAGCGTTGATTTAGGACAGGGCCAGCCCCAGCATTTT
cdr3_aa: CSVDLGQGQPQHF

v_call: TRBV7-7
j_call: TRBJ2-1
clone_size: once
d_call: -
cdr3_nt: TGTGCTAGCGGACAGTTAGAGAATGAGCAGTTCTTC
cdr3_aa: CASGQLENEQFF

v_call: TRBV6-1
j_call: TRBJ2-7
clone_size: once
d_call: TRBD1
cdr3_nt: TGTGCCAGCAGTACGATACCGGGACAGGCGGAACAGTACTTC
cdr3_aa: CASSTIPGQAEQYF

v_call: TRBV18
j_call: TRBJ1-2
clone_size: -
d_call: -
cdr3_nt: TGTGCCAGCTCTCAAGGACTCGACTATGGCTACACCTTC
cdr3_aa: CASSQGLDYGYTF

v_call: TRBV10-3
j_call: TRBJ1-2
clone_size: -
d_call: -
cdr3_nt: TGTGCCATCAGTGAATCCGACAGAAATGGCTACACCTTC
cdr3_aa: CAISESDRNGYTF

v_call: TRBV5-5
j_call: TRBJ2-7
clone_size: -
d_call: TRBD1
cdr3_nt: TGTGCCAGCAGCCCCACAGGGGAACCCCCCTACGAGCAGTACTTC
cdr3_aa: CASSPTGEPPYEQYF